Listed below are T cell receptor beta chains from one sample, sequenced in a study of response to subunit inactivated influenza vaccine. TCRdb fed the RT-PCR reads into MiXCR, producing one record per CDR3 protein. The repertoire includes about 540,000 distinct CDR3 sequences, less than 25% of them detected once, and 2.5% to 3% sits in the top ten. The same sample was also used in a study of T cells expressing NK-cell markers.

Source: CD4+ T cells sorted from PBMCs, taken roughly 13 days after vaccination. The receptors were gathered from a man aged 50 or older who received an inactivated influenza vaccine. CDR3s include the opening cysteine and the closing phenylalanine or tryptophan. A D gene is named only where the DNA matches it firmly. Rows give clone size only sometimes, using once, few, many, or a class for an expanded clone.

v_call,clone_size,d_call,j_call,cdr3_nt,cdr3_aa
TRBV28,.,TRBD1,TRBJ2-1,TGTGCCAGCAGTCTCTTAGGGACAGCCGAGCAGTTCTTC,CASSLLGTAEQFF
TRBV20-1,few,TRBD1,TRBJ1-5,TGCAGTGCTAGAGACGGGGGACAGGGGGGCAATCAGCCCCAGCATTTT,CSARDGGQGGNQPQHF
TRBV6-1,few,.,TRBJ2-5,TGTGCCAGCAGTCAGCTTCTGGAGGGGAGACCCCAGTACTTC,CASSQLLEGRPQYF
TRBV7-2,.,.,TRBJ2-7,TGTGCCAGCAGCTTAGCGGGGGGCACCTCCTACGAGCAGTACTTC,CASSLAGGTSYEQYF
TRBV20-1,.,.,TRBJ2-1,TGCAGTGCCTATACGAAATCTGCAGGCGATGAGCAGTTCTTC,CSAYTKSAGDEQFF
TRBV5-1,few,TRBD1,TRBJ2-7,TGCGCCAGCAGCTCGGATCCCAGGGGGCCGGGCGAGCAGTACTTC,CASSSDPRGPGEQYF
TRBV25-1,many,TRBD1,TRBJ2-3,TGTGCCAGCAGTGAGGGACAGGGAGCAGATACGCAGTATTTT,CASSEGQGADTQYF
TRBV5-1,.,TRBD1,TRBJ2-7,TGCGCCAGCAGCTTGCCGGACAGGGGGTACGAGCAGTACTTC,CASSLPDRGYEQYF
TRBV29-1,few,TRBD2,TRBJ2-7,TGCAGCGTTGAAAGGGCTAGCGGGACGTCCTACGAGCAGTACTTC,CSVERASGTSYEQYF
TRBV20-1,few,TRBD1,TRBJ2-7,TGCAGTGCTAGGAGGACAGGGGAATACGAGCAGTACTTC,CSARRTGEYEQYF
TRBV11-3,few,.,TRBJ2-3,TGTGCCAGCAGCTTAGCTTACCGAGGGACGCAGTATTTT,CASSLAYRGTQYF
TRBV5-1,.,TRBD1,TRBJ1-4,TGCGCCAGCAGCGGAGACAGGGGAAGTAACGAAAAACTGTTTTTT,CASSGDRGSNEKLFF
TRBV29-1,many,.,TRBJ1-1,TGCAGCGTTGAAGATCGGACGCGTCCGGGGAACACTGAAGCTTTCTTT,CSVEDRTRPGNTEAFF
TRBV20-1,.,TRBD2,TRBJ2-5,TGCAGTGCCCTGGGACTAGCGGTTTCGACCCAGTACTTC,CSALGLAVSTQYF
TRBV12-3/TRBV12-4,.,TRBD2,TRBJ2-7,TGTGCCAGCAGTCGAAACCTGGGACTAGCGGGTTCCTACGAGCAGTACTTC,CASSRNLGLAGSYEQYF
TRBV20-1,.,.,TRBJ1-5,TGCAGTGCCCCTGCCTGGCAGGGGCAGCCCCAGCATTTT,CSAPAWQGQPQHF
TRBV12-3/TRBV12-4,.,.,TRBJ2-3,TGTGCCAGCAGTCCTCAGGTCGGAGGTACGCAGTATTTT,CASSPQVGGTQYF
TRBV4-1,.,.,TRBJ2-7,TGCGCCAGCAGCCACCTGTCCTACGGGCAGGGAAGCTACGAGCAGTACTTC,CASSHLSYGQGSYEQYF
TRBV18,.,TRBD2,TRBJ2-1,TGTGCCAGCTCACCACTAGCGGGGGAATACAATGAGCAGTTCTTC,CASSPLAGEYNEQFF
TRBV29-1,.,.,TRBJ2-1,TGCAGCGGAAATTCGTACAATGAGCAGTTCTTC,CSGNSYNEQFF
TRBV6-7,.,TRBD2,TRBJ2-1,TGTGCCAGCAGTTCCCTAAATCTAGCGGGAGACTTCAATGAGCAGTTCTTC,CASSSLNLAGDFNEQFF
TRBV11-2,few,.,TRBJ1-5,TGTGCCAGCAGCTTAGAGTTCAATCAGCCCCAGCATTTT,CASSLEFNQPQHF
TRBV4-1,.,.,TRBJ2-5,TGCGCCAGCAGCCAAGTTGGCCCCGAGACCCAGTACTTC,CASSQVGPETQYF
TRBV5-1,.,.,TRBJ2-1,TGCGCCAGCAGTTATGGACACAATGAGCAGTTCTTC,CASSYGHNEQFF
TRBV10-3,few,.,TRBJ2-1,TGTGCCACCCATGCAAACAGTGACGCGGAGCAGTTCTTC,CATHANSDAEQFF
TRBV20-1,.,TRBD1,TRBJ1-5,TGCAGTGCTAGGGTGGCAGGGGGAAGTCAGCCCCAGCATTTT,CSARVAGGSQPQHF
TRBV20-1,few,.,TRBJ2-2,TGCAGTGCGCGAGCAGGGGGGGCAGGCACCGGGGAGCTGTTTTTT,CSARAGGAGTGELFF
TRBV10-2,many,.,TRBJ2-7,TGCGCCAGCAGTGTGCACGGGGGAGCGGTCTACGAGCAGTACTTC,CASSVHGGAVYEQYF
TRBV4-1,many,.,TRBJ1-2,TGCGCCAGCAGCGATGAGGCTAACTATGGCTACACCTTC,CASSDEANYGYTF
TRBV10-3,.,.,TRBJ2-1,TGTGCCATCAGTGAGTCGGGTTGGCTAGCGAGGAACAATGAGCAGTTCTTC,CAISESGWLARNNEQFF
TRBV11-2,.,.,TRBJ2-1,TGTGCCAGCAGGGGGATGGAGTACAATGAGCAGTTCTTC,CASRGMEYNEQFF
TRBV4-3,.,TRBD1,TRBJ2-3,TGCGCCAGCAGCCTTCAGGGGGCTCTCACAGATACGCAGTATTTT,CASSLQGALTDTQYF
TRBV12-3/TRBV12-4,many,.,TRBJ2-5,TGTGCCAGCAGCTTAGGCGCACAAGAGACCCAGTACTTC,CASSLGAQETQYF
TRBV10-3,.,.,TRBJ1-2,TGTGCCATCAGGGAGGAGGGCGGCGGAGGAAACACCTTC,CAIREEGGGGNTF
TRBV2,.,TRBD2,TRBJ2-1,TGTGCCAGCAGTAAGCTAGCGGGGGGCTACTCCTACAATGAGCAGTTCTTC,CASSKLAGGYSYNEQFF
TRBV20-1,few,.,TRBJ1-6,TGCAGTGCTAGAGATCAAGGGGCGAGCTCCTATAATTCACCCCTCCACTTT,CSARDQGASSYNSPLHF
TRBV4-2,.,.,TRBJ2-7,TGTGCCAGCAGCCAAGGCGGTGGGGAATATAACCACGAGCAGTACTTC,CASSQGGGEYNHEQYF
TRBV24-1,few,TRBD2,TRBJ2-3,TGTGCCACCAGTGATGCGGGGGGAGCAGATACGCAGTATTTT,CATSDAGGADTQYF
TRBV6-2/TRBV6-3,.,TRBD2,TRBJ2-7,TGTGCCAGCGAACTAGCGGGACGTGGTGAGCAGTACTTC,CASELAGRGEQYF
TRBV5-4,.,TRBD1,TRBJ2-7,TGTGCCAGCAGCCCCTACAGGGGCTCCGACTACGAGCAGTACTTC,CASSPYRGSDYEQYF
TRBV27,many,TRBD2,TRBJ2-3,TGTGCCAGCAGGAAGACTAGCGGGAGACGTACAGATACGCAGTATTTT,CASRKTSGRRTDTQYF
TRBV7-2,.,.,TRBJ2-5,TGTGCCAGCAGCTTCGACCCAACCGAGGCGGAGACCCAGTACTTC,CASSFDPTEAETQYF
TRBV4-1,.,.,TRBJ1-2,TGCGCCAGCAGCCAGACAGAGACGATGGCAAATGGCTACACCTTC,CASSQTETMANGYTF
TRBV29-1,.,.,TRBJ2-3,TGCAGCGCCCGGGACCCGGTTCCAGATACGCAGTATTTT,CSARDPVPDTQYF
TRBV5-1,.,TRBD1,TRBJ1-2,TGCGCCAGCAGCTTAGGGGGCGCAAGCTATGGCTACACCTTC,CASSLGGASYGYTF
TRBV29-1,.,.,TRBJ2-5,TGCAGCGTTGACCATGGGGTGGCCCAGTACTTC,CSVDHGVAQYF
TRBV12-3/TRBV12-4,.,TRBD1,TRBJ2-7,TGTGCCAGCAGCCCTGGACAGGGGTTCGACGAGCAGTACTTC,CASSPGQGFDEQYF